The clone carrying this T cell receptor beta chain has just a few counts. This sample is part of a study of CD8+CD57+ T cells in acquired aplastic anemia. TCR beta VDJ combinations and CDR3 sequences were profiled from genomic DNA. Using its own MiXCR run on the reads, TCRdb lists one record per CDR3 protein. Among some 140,000 distinct CDR3 sequences listed, around half were seen once. For sequencing, patients were chosen who had shown expansion of CD8+CD57+ cells by flow cytometry. Germline-derived CDR1 and CDR2 are SGHVS and FQNEAQ. V trimming: 5 bases; J trimming: 4 bases; junction bases outside the gene matches: 11. The CDR3 runs to 15 residues.

Input material: sorted CD4+, CD8+, or CD8+CD57+ T cells (not recorded which) from PBMCs. The V call is TRBV7-8, the J call TRBJ2-7; 7 bases fit TRBD1. This TCR derives from a human donor with aplastic anemia. The CDR3 loop reads CASSVGAGGTYEQYF. The DNA of the CDR3 is TGTGCCAGCAGCGTCGGTGCAGGGGGTACTTACGAGCAGTACTTC.